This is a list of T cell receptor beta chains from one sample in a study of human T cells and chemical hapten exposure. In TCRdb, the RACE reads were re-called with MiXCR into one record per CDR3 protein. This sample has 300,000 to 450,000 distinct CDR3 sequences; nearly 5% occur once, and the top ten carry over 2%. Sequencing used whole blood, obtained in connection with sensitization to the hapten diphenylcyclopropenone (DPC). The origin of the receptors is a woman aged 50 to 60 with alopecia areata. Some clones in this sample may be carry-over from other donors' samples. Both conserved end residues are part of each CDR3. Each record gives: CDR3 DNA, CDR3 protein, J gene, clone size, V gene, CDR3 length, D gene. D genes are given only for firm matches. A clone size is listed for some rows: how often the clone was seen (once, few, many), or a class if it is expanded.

CDR3nt: TGTGCCAGCATGGCTGACTATGGCTACACCTTC
CDR3aa: CASMADYGYTF
j_gene: TRBJ1-2
abundance: -
v_gene: TRBV6-6
len: 11
d_gene: -

CDR3nt: TGTGCCATCAGTGAGTCCGGGGAGCCCCAGCATTTT
CDR3aa: CAISESGEPQHF
j_gene: TRBJ1-5
abundance: many
v_gene: TRBV10-3
len: 12
d_gene: -

CDR3nt: TGTGCCAGCAGTGACAGGCCCGCAGATACGCAGTATTTT
CDR3aa: CASSDRPADTQYF
j_gene: TRBJ2-3
abundance: many
v_gene: TRBV6-4
len: 13
d_gene: -

CDR3nt: TGCAGTGCTAGAGACGGCAGCCGACCCTCTGGGGCCAACGTCCTGACTTTC
CDR3aa: CSARDGSRPSGANVLTF
j_gene: TRBJ2-6
abundance: many
v_gene: TRBV20-1
len: 17
d_gene: -

CDR3nt: TGTGCCAGCAGTCTCCGGGACAGACCCACAGATACGCAGTATTTT
CDR3aa: CASSLRDRPTDTQYF
j_gene: TRBJ2-3
abundance: many
v_gene: TRBV27
len: 15
d_gene: TRBD1

CDR3nt: TGTGCCAGCAGCTCGACAGGGCTGGCCTCCTATAATTCACCCCTCCACTTT
CDR3aa: CASSSTGLASYNSPLHF
j_gene: TRBJ1-6
abundance: many
v_gene: TRBV7-9
len: 17
d_gene: TRBD1

CDR3nt: TGTGCCAGCAGTTGGACCGGAGTTCTCACAGATACGCAGTATTTT
CDR3aa: CASSWTGVLTDTQYF
j_gene: TRBJ2-3
abundance: few
v_gene: TRBV6-2/TRBV6-3
len: 15
d_gene: -

CDR3nt: TGTGCCAGCAGCCGATTGGGTCCCTGGGCTTTCTTT
CDR3aa: CASSRLGPWAFF
j_gene: TRBJ1-1
abundance: many
v_gene: TRBV6-2/TRBV6-3
len: 12
d_gene: -

CDR3nt: TGTGCCAGCAGACTAGGAGGGAATCTAAATGAGCAGTTCTTC
CDR3aa: CASRLGGNLNEQFF
j_gene: TRBJ2-1
abundance: -
v_gene: TRBV7-2
len: 14
d_gene: -

CDR3nt: TGTGCCAGCAGTTTCCCCGTAGCGGACACAGATACGCAGTATTTT
CDR3aa: CASSFPVADTDTQYF
j_gene: TRBJ2-3
abundance: -
v_gene: TRBV12-3/TRBV12-4
len: 15
d_gene: -

CDR3nt: TGCAGTGCTCCCAGCGGGGTAGGAACTGAAGCTTTCTTT
CDR3aa: CSAPSGVGTEAFF
j_gene: TRBJ1-1
abundance: -
v_gene: TRBV20-1
len: 13
d_gene: -

CDR3nt: TGCAGTGCTAGCGCAGGGCCGGCTGGAAACACCATATATTTT
CDR3aa: CSASAGPAGNTIYF
j_gene: TRBJ1-3
abundance: many
v_gene: TRBV20-1
len: 14
d_gene: -

CDR3nt: TGTGCCAGCAGCTTGGTTCAGGGTACCGGGGCCAACGTCCTGACTTTC
CDR3aa: CASSLVQGTGANVLTF
j_gene: TRBJ2-6
abundance: many
v_gene: TRBV5-6
len: 16
d_gene: -

CDR3nt: TGTGCCAGCAGTTTCGGACACAGGGAGCCGCCCCAGCATTTT
CDR3aa: CASSFGHREPPQHF
j_gene: TRBJ1-5
abundance: few
v_gene: TRBV27
len: 14
d_gene: -

CDR3nt: TGTGCCAGCAGCGAGGGACAGGCGAACGAGCAGTACTTC
CDR3aa: CASSEGQANEQYF
j_gene: TRBJ2-7
abundance: many
v_gene: TRBV7-8
len: 13
d_gene: TRBD1

CDR3nt: TGTGCCAGCAGTGTGAAGACCTTAGGAACTAATGAAAAACTGTTTTTT
CDR3aa: CASSVKTLGTNEKLFF
j_gene: TRBJ1-4
abundance: many
v_gene: TRBV2
len: 16
d_gene: -

CDR3nt: TGTGCCAGCAGTGGTGTTGGGGTCTCCTACAATGAGCAGTTCTTC
CDR3aa: CASSGVGVSYNEQFF
j_gene: TRBJ2-1
abundance: -
v_gene: TRBV27
len: 15
d_gene: -

CDR3nt: TGTGCCAGCAGCTTACGAGGGGTCACAGATACGCAGTATTTT
CDR3aa: CASSLRGVTDTQYF
j_gene: TRBJ2-3
abundance: many
v_gene: TRBV7-9
len: 14
d_gene: -

CDR3nt: TGTGCCAGCACCTCAGTGACAGGAGAAGAGCAGTACTTC
CDR3aa: CASTSVTGEEQYF
j_gene: TRBJ2-7
abundance: many
v_gene: TRBV3-1
len: 13
d_gene: -

CDR3nt: TGTGCCAGCAGTGAAACCGGCCACTCCTACAATGAGCAGTTCTTC
CDR3aa: CASSETGHSYNEQFF
j_gene: TRBJ2-1
abundance: -
v_gene: TRBV6-1
len: 15
d_gene: -

CDR3nt: TGCGCCAGCAGCCAAGATCGGACGTGGCAGGTGGAGGGCTACACCTTC
CDR3aa: CASSQDRTWQVEGYTF
j_gene: TRBJ1-2
abundance: many
v_gene: TRBV4-1
len: 16
d_gene: -

CDR3nt: TGTGCCAGCAGCTTAGAGTCTAGGACTGAAGCTTTCTTT
CDR3aa: CASSLESRTEAFF
j_gene: TRBJ1-1
abundance: few
v_gene: TRBV11-2
len: 13
d_gene: -

CDR3nt: TGTGCCAGCAGAAGGAAGCGGGAACCAGGAGATACGCAGTATTTT
CDR3aa: CASRRKREPGDTQYF
j_gene: TRBJ2-3
abundance: few
v_gene: TRBV13
len: 15
d_gene: TRBD2

CDR3nt: TGCAGCGGAGACACTAGCGGGAGGAAAGTCGGTGAGCAGTTCTTC
CDR3aa: CSGDTSGRKVGEQFF
j_gene: TRBJ2-1
abundance: many
v_gene: TRBV29-1
len: 15
d_gene: TRBD2

CDR3nt: TGTGCCAGCAGCCAAGGGACAGGGGGCGCAAGGAACACTGAAGCTTTCTTT
CDR3aa: CASSQGTGGARNTEAFF
j_gene: TRBJ1-1
abundance: few
v_gene: TRBV4-2
len: 17
d_gene: TRBD1

CDR3nt: TGTGCCAGCTCACCCGGGCGAGGGGGACTAGCTTACGATGAGCAGTTCTTC
CDR3aa: CASSPGRGGLAYDEQFF
j_gene: TRBJ2-1
abundance: few
v_gene: TRBV18
len: 17
d_gene: TRBD2

CDR3nt: TGCAGTAGCCGGGACGGGAAATACAATGAGCAGTTCTTC
CDR3aa: CSSRDGKYNEQFF
j_gene: TRBJ2-1
abundance: many
v_gene: TRBV29-1
len: 13
d_gene: -

CDR3nt: TGTGCTAGTGGTTTGTCAGCTATCTACGAGCAGTACTTC
CDR3aa: CASGLSAIYEQYF
j_gene: TRBJ2-7
abundance: many
v_gene: TRBV12-5
len: 13
d_gene: -

CDR3nt: TGTGCCAGCAGTTATCAGGGAATCTATGGCTACACCTTC
CDR3aa: CASSYQGIYGYTF
j_gene: TRBJ1-2
abundance: few
v_gene: TRBV27
len: 13
d_gene: -

CDR3nt: TGTGCCAGCAGAGGGGGACTAGCGGAAAGTCACGGGGAGCTGTTTTTT
CDR3aa: CASRGGLAESHGELFF
j_gene: TRBJ2-2
abundance: many
v_gene: TRBV6-5
len: 16
d_gene: TRBD2